At least ten counts were recorded for the clone carrying this TCR beta chain. The record originates from a study of human T cells and chemical hapten exposure. Whole-study context: Per-sample TCR yields varied mainly from small pooled library volume differences.

Original processing notes: With a range of roughly 20,000 to 750,000, the median per sample was about 87,000 TCRs. TCRdb reprocessed the RACE reads with MiXCR, giving one entry per CDR3 protein. Here the V and J calls rest on TCRdb's processing, not on the authors' analysis. The table has about 40,000 distinct CDR3 sequences, approximately 9% seen once; the top ten hold 15%. Time point indicated: patch test 2, 6 weeks after DPC sensitization. Noted treatment: therapeutic diphenylcyclopropenone sensitization with weekly scalp DPC. Blood sampling preceded each patch test application. CDR1 and CDR2 from the germline V gene are SNHLY and FYNNEI. The CDR3 totals 14 residues. V lost 5 bases to trimming and J lost 1 base, with 9 bases between them.

The sequenced sample was whole blood, obtained in connection with sensitization to the hapten diphenylcyclopropenone (DPC). The chain joins TRBV2 to TRBJ1-5; D remains ambiguous. The TCR was taken from a woman aged 40 to 50 with alopecia areata. Some clones in this sample may be carry-over from other donors' samples. The CDR3: CASSKSPSNQPQHF. In DNA, the CDR3 is TGTGCCAGCAGTAAAAGCCCGAGCAATCAGCCCCAGCATTTT.